This is a list of T cell receptor beta chains from one sample in a study of T-cell memory formation after mild COVID-19. Each CDR3 protein is one row after TCRdb ran MiXCR on the 5' RACE reads. The sample has 110,000 or so distinct CDR3 sequences; 22% are singletons. Sequences were obtained from PBMCs or a T cell subset sorted from them (not recorded which). The receptors originated from a man between 18 and 29 years old who had mild COVID-19 (a few samples of this study predate the infection). Cell type and time point are not known. Both conserved end residues are part of each CDR3. D genes are given only for firm matches. Size is omitted from some rows. Given values are once, few, many or a class for expanded clones.

J gene,clone size,V gene,D gene,CDR3 protein,CDR3 DNA
TRBJ2-5,NA,TRBV11-1,TRBD1,CASRRGKETQYF,TGTGCCAGCCGCAGGGGGAAAGAGACCCAGTACTTC
TRBJ2-2,NA,TRBV24-1,NA,CATSDVRDTGELYF,TGTGCCACCAGTGACGTCAGGGACACCGGGGAGCTGTATTTT
TRBJ1-1,once,TRBV2,NA,CASPAAGVNTEAFF,TGTGCCAGCCCCGCGGCGGGGGTGAACACTGAAGCTTTCTTT
TRBJ2-1,many,TRBV7-9,TRBD2,CATTGGGSYNEQFF,TGTGCCACCACGGGGGGAGGCTCCTACAATGAGCAGTTCTTC
TRBJ2-6,few,TRBV7-2,NA,CASSHRAQGANVLTF,TGTGCCAGCAGCCACCGTGCCCAGGGGGCCAACGTCCTGACTTTC
TRBJ1-4,many,TRBV28,NA,CASNPQDTQGWEKLFF,TGTGCCAGCAACCCCCAAGACACCCAGGGGTGGGAAAAACTGTTTTTT
TRBJ2-1,many,TRBV28,NA,CASSSGGVSYNEQFF,TGTGCCAGCAGTTCCGGGGGAGTCTCCTACAATGAGCAGTTCTTC
TRBJ1-2,NA,TRBV4-1,NA,CASSQEGGGANYGYTF,TGCGCCAGCAGCCAAGAGGGCGGAGGAGCTAACTATGGCTACACCTTC
TRBJ2-5,NA,TRBV6-1,NA,CASSEREQETQYF,TGTGCCAGCAGTGAGCGCGAACAAGAGACCCAGTACTTC
TRBJ1-2,NA,TRBV14,NA,CASSQGTRAFYGYTF,TGTGCCAGCAGCCAAGGAACGAGGGCCTTCTATGGCTACACCTTC
TRBJ2-7,few,TRBV4-1,NA,CASSQESGVPYEQYF,TGCGCCAGCAGCCAAGAATCGGGGGTGCCCTACGAGCAGTACTTC
TRBJ1-1,NA,TRBV5-1,NA,CASSFGYGGTEAFF,TGCGCCAGCAGCTTCGGGTACGGGGGAACTGAAGCTTTCTTT
TRBJ2-3,few,TRBV27,TRBD2,CASSPTSVSTDTQYF,TGTGCCAGCAGCCCGACTAGCGTGAGCACAGATACGCAGTATTTT
TRBJ2-3,NA,TRBV7-6,TRBD2,CASSPGLAGGSTDTQYF,TGTGCCAGCAGCCCGGGACTAGCGGGGGGTAGCACAGATACGCAGTATTTT
TRBJ2-1,NA,TRBV4-1,NA,CASNGVSVGLNEQFF,TGCGCCAGCAATGGGGTCAGCGTTGGATTAAATGAGCAGTTCTTC
TRBJ2-5,NA,TRBV29-1,NA,CSVSAPGDRETQYF,TGCAGCGTTTCAGCCCCGGGGGATCGGGAGACCCAGTACTTC
TRBJ1-2,NA,TRBV5-1,NA,CASSFTSEGIGGYGYTF,TGCGCCAGCAGCTTCACCTCCGAAGGGATCGGGGGCTATGGCTACACCTTC
TRBJ2-1,NA,TRBV5-1,TRBD1,CASSWDRQSEQFF,TGCGCCAGCAGCTGGGACAGGCAGAGTGAGCAGTTCTTC
TRBJ2-2,NA,TRBV5-1,NA,CASSLEGGVNTGELFF,TGCGCCAGCAGCTTGGAAGGCGGGGTGAACACCGGGGAGCTGTTTTTT
TRBJ2-7,NA,TRBV4-1,TRBD2,CASSRGGAGTYEQYF,TGCGCCAGCAGCCGCGGGGGAGCGGGGACCTACGAGCAGTACTTC
TRBJ1-6,few,TRBV6-2/TRBV6-3,NA,CASNDRDVYNSPLHF,TGTGCCAGTAATGATCGGGACGTCTATAATTCACCCCTCCACTTT
TRBJ2-3,NA,TRBV11-2,NA,CASSLDGGWDTQYF,TGTGCCAGCAGCTTAGACGGGGGCTGGGATACGCAGTATTTT
TRBJ2-7,many,TRBV5-1,NA,CASSPTGGDEQYF,TGCGCCAGCAGCCCCACGGGTGGCGACGAGCAGTACTTC
TRBJ1-2,NA,TRBV4-1,NA,CASSQIGTEHYGYTF,TGCGCCAGCAGCCAGATCGGGACGGAACACTATGGCTACACCTTC
TRBJ2-1,few,TRBV12-3/TRBV12-4,TRBD2,CASSRPTSGVGNEQFF,TGTGCCAGCAGTCGACCTACTAGCGGGGTAGGAAATGAGCAGTTCTTC
TRBJ2-1,few,TRBV12-3/TRBV12-4,NA,CASSLVGKNNEQFF,TGTGCCAGCAGTTTAGTAGGAAAGAACAATGAGCAGTTCTTC
TRBJ2-2,few,TRBV9,TRBD1,CASSAGTGIGGELFF,TGTGCCAGCAGCGCCGGGACAGGGATCGGGGGGGAGCTGTTTTTT
TRBJ2-3,NA,TRBV6-2/TRBV6-3,NA,CASSTQGVADTQYF,TGTGCCAGCAGTACACAGGGTGTCGCAGATACGCAGTATTTT
TRBJ1-1,few,TRBV4-1,NA,CASSHTTGVDTEAFF,TGCGCCAGCAGCCACACGACTGGGGTGGACACTGAAGCTTTCTTT
TRBJ2-3,NA,TRBV9,TRBD2,CASSATLAGPDTQYF,TGTGCCAGCAGCGCAACTCTAGCGGGGCCAGATACGCAGTATTTT
TRBJ2-1,few,TRBV4-1,NA,CASSLRPGINEQFF,TGCGCCAGCAGCCTCCGACCAGGAATCAATGAGCAGTTCTTC